This T cell receptor (beta chain) was found in a study of T cells expressing NK-cell markers. Turning to the study itself: In the group of eight sequenced donors, seven were HCMV-seropositive and one was seronegative. Findings and limits, study-wide: A range of roughly 1.0-7.0% of CD8+ T cells consisted of dominant NKG2C+ clonotypes in about six donors.

CDR1 is SEHNR, CDR2 FQNEAQ, per germline (reference sequence). This CDR3 is built from 12 residues. TCRdb derives one entry per CDR3 protein from the 5' RACE reads, leaving out DNA. The sample's table shows about 180,000 distinct CDR3 sequences. With respect to this clonotype: Its antigen is not identified.

The sequenced sample was blood T cells: a sorted CD56 or NKG2C T cell subset, CD4+ or CD8+ T cells, or bulk PBMC T cells (not recorded which). The chain employs TRBV7-9 and TRBJ2-7; TCRdb proposes TRBD2, but this gene call is untestable without DNA. The TCR was taken from a man aged 18-69 years in good health. CDR3: CASSLGTSEQYF.